Listed here are 30 T cell receptor beta chains from one sample, sequenced in a study of T cell repertoires in cytomegalovirus infection. MiXCR was run by TCRdb on the reads, yielding one entry per CDR3 protein. The sample records hundreds of thousands of distinct CDR3 sequences, 15% to 20% being singletons. The sample comprised PBMCs. These receptors originate from a human donor in good health (CMV status not recorded). Some clones in this sample may be carry-over from other donors' samples.

This clonotype was recorded a few times. CDR3 nucleotides: TGTGCCAGCAGGTGGGGCCTCGGGACTGAAGCTTTCTTT. Encoded protein: CASRWGLGTEAFF. The chain combines TRBV7-9 with TRBJ1-1; TRBD1 is a possible D gene (5 bases). Germline V gene data show CDR1 as SEHNR and CDR2 as FQNEAQ (reference sequence). V was pared by 6 bases and J by 5 bases, with 13 bases between. There are 13 residues in the CDR3.

V usage is TRBV19 and J usage is TRBJ2-2, with D possibly TRBD1 on 6 matching bases. Looked up from germline, CDR1 is LNHDA and CDR2 is SQIVND (reference sequence). V was cut by 5 bases and J by 8 bases, with 12 bases left in between. The CDR3 totals 13 residues. The CDR3 loop is CASSADRLGELFF. CDR3 bases: TGTGCCAGTAGTGCCGACAGGCTTGGGGAGCTGTTTTTT.

This clonotype appeared a few times. This chain joins TRBV7-3 and TRBJ2-1; D ambiguous. CDR1 SGHTA and CDR2 FQGTGA come from the germline V gene. Trimming removed 0 bases at V and 9 bases at J, with 12 bases between. CDR3 size: 14 residues. The CDR3 DNA follows: TGTGCCAGCAGCTTAACGGATGGCCTGGGTGAGCAGTTCTTC. As protein: CASSLTDGLGEQFF.

This clonotype was picked up many times. V gene TRBV11-1 combines with J gene TRBJ2-2; tentatively, D is TRBD1 (5 bases). The CDR3 totals 14 residues. The V and J ends lost 5 bases and 4 bases respectively, with 11 bases between them. Per the germline V gene, CDR1 is SGHAT and CDR2 is FQDESV (reference sequence). The CDR3 DNA reads TGTGCCAGCAGCCATTTTGACAGCACCGGGGAGCTGTTTTTT. It is translated as CASSHFDSTGELFF.

This clonotype was detected many times. CDR3 residues: CASSRQETQYF. The CDR3 coding sequence is TGTGCCAGCAGCCGTCAAGAGACCCAGTACTTC. This rearrangement joins TRBV18 to TRBJ2-5; D remains ambiguous. Trimming took off 8 bases at V and 2 bases at J, with 6 bases between the two ends. This CDR3 is 11 amino acids long. Germline V lookup: CDR1 KGHSH, CDR2 LQKENI.

This clonotype occurred a few times. The chain recombines TRBV14 with TRBJ2-7, with D unclear. CDR1 is SGHDN, CDR2 FVKESK, per germline. Trimming left V 6 bases short and J 4 bases short, with 4 bases between. The CDR3 runs to 10 residues. The CDR3 nucleotides read TGTGCCAGCAGTATATACGAGCAGTACTTC. It is translated as CASSIYEQYF.

This clonotype was observed a handful of times. CDR3 in DNA: TGTGCCATCCGGAACCGGACAGGCTCCTACGAGCAGTACTTC. This gives the protein CAIRNRTGSYEQYF. The V gene is TRBV10-3, the J gene TRBJ2-7, with 7 bases aligning to TRBD1. Germline assignment: CDR1 ENHRY and CDR2 SYGVKD. The CDR3 runs 14 residues. The junction had 7 bases not matched to a gene; V was cut back by 8 bases and J by 0 bases.

V and J are TRBV7-9 and TRBJ2-5, with 7 nucleotides matching TRBD2. Germline assignment: CDR1 SEHNR and CDR2 FQNEAQ (reference sequence). The V and J ends lost 5 bases and 7 bases, in that order; junction bases with no gene match: 13. The CDR3 has 15 residues. The CDR3 sequence: CASSLPLAETGTQYF. Here the CDR3 DNA reads TGTGCCAGCAGCCTCCCCCTAGCGGAAACGGGGACCCAGTACTTC. Full variable domain (outside the CDR3, taken from reference TRBV7-9 and TRBJ2-5): DTGVSQNPRHKITKRGQNVTFRCDPISEHNRLYWYRQTLGQGPEFLTYFQNEAQLEKSRLLSDRFSAERPKGSFSTLEIQRTEQGDSAMYLCASSLPLAETGTQYFGPGTRLLVL.

A few counts support this clonotype. The genes are TRBV5-1 and TRBJ1-2; maybe TRBD1 (5 bases). V lost 1 base and J lost 2, with 24 bases in between. The germline CDR1 and CDR2 sequences are SGHRS and YFSETQ. This CDR3 spans 19 amino acids. This chain's CDR3 is CASSLSARTTGGGNYGYTF. The CDR3 nucleotides read TGCGCCAGCAGCTTGTCCGCGAGAACTACTGGGGGGGGAAACTATGGCTACACCTTC.

This clonotype came up a few times. The chain links TRBV5-1 to TRBJ2-5; D is possibly TRBD2 (6 bases). V shed 0 bases and J shed 1 base, with 10 bases lying between them. This CDR3 has 15 amino acids. CDR1 and CDR2 (germline): SGHRS, YFSETQ. CDR3 residues: CASSLAGGSQETQYF. CDR3 bases: TGCGCCAGCAGCTTGGCCGGGGGATCCCAAGAGACCCAGTACTTC.

This clonotype was observed a few times. This chain uses TRBV25-1 with TRBJ1-5, with D perhaps TRBD1 (5 bases). This CDR3 region has 14 residues. Per germline, CDR1 MGHDK and CDR2 SYGVNS. Trimming took 6 bases from V and 2 from J, leaving 11 bases between them. As DNA, the CDR3 is TGTGCCAGCAGCTCCAGGGAGGGCAATCAGCCCCAGCATTTT. It encodes CASSSREGNQPQHF.

The sample holds a few counts of this clonotype. The rearrangement links TRBV20-1 to TRBJ2-7; no reliable D call. The CDR3 is made up of 12 amino acids. V dropped 3 bases and J dropped 1 base, with 7 bases sitting between them. Per the germline V gene, CDR1 is DFQATT and CDR2 is SNEGSKA (reference sequence). CDR3 in amino acids: CSARADSYEQYF. In DNA form, the CDR3 reads TGCAGTGCTAGGGCGGATTCCTACGAGCAGTACTTC.

As for this clonotype: This may arise from a read error, as a much more abundant clone is one base away. The genes are TRBV10-3 and TRBJ2-5, with D unresolved. V lost 3 bases and J 5 bases, leaving 22 bases between the germline ends. CDR1 ENHRY and CDR2 SYGVKD come from the germline V gene. The CDR3 consists of 17 residues. CDR3 DNA: TGTGCCATCAGTGATGTGGAGACGAACCACCCGCAGGAGACCCAGTACTTC. This sequence encodes CAISDVETNHPQETQYF.

There are many counts of this clonotype. The chain has TRBV6-6 and TRBJ1-2, with D unresolved. CDR3 length: 15 amino acids. CDR1 is MNHNY and CDR2 is SVGAGI in the germline V gene (reference sequence). Trimming took off 0 bases at V and 4 bases at J, with 12 bases between the two ends. CDR3: CASSYSNRPSYGYTF. The CDR3 region has the DNA TGTGCCAGCAGTTACTCGAATCGTCCCAGCTATGGCTACACCTTC.

This clonotype was found a few times. The chain links TRBV20-1 to TRBJ2-3; TRBD2 aligns across 8 bases. The junction had 6 bases not matched to a gene; V was cut back by 5 bases and J by 2 bases. Germline CDR1 and CDR2: DFQATT and SNEGSKA (reference sequence). This CDR3 contains 14 residues. The CDR3 region is CSADGGGITDTQYF. DNA for the CDR3: TGCAGTGCTGATGGCGGGGGGATCACAGATACGCAGTATTTT.

The chain has TRBV5-6 and TRBJ2-2, with a tentative D call TRBD1 (6 bases). The CDR3 totals 14 residues. V was clipped by 2 bases and J by 5 bases, with 10 bases between them. Germline CDR1 is SGHDT and CDR2 is YYEEEE. This CDR3 reads CASSLGTPTGELFF. Here the CDR3 DNA reads TGTGCCAGCAGCTTAGGGACACCGACCGGGGAGCTGTTTTTT.

The genes are TRBV28 and TRBJ2-6; 11 bases align to TRBD1. The CDR3 length is 16 residues. V lost 9 bases, J lost 4 bases, and 8 bases stayed unmatched. Per the germline V gene, CDR1 is MDHEN and CDR2 is SYDVKM. The CDR3 region has the DNA TGTGCCAGGGGACAGGGGGTTTGGGAAGGGGCCAACGTCCTGACTTTC. This encodes CARGQGVWEGANVLTF. Combining the CDR3 with reference TRBV28 and TRBJ2-6 gives the whole variable domain DVKVTQSSRYLVKRTGEKVFLECVQDMDHENMFWYRQDPGLGLRLIYFSYDVKMKEKGDIPEGYSVSREKKERFSLILESASTNQTSMYLCARGQGVWEGANVLTFGAGSRLTVL.

This clonotype was recorded a few times. The chain has TRBV7-2 and TRBJ1-6; D may be TRBD1 (5 bases). The V and J ends lost 5 bases and 9 bases respectively, with 14 bases between them. The CDR3 has 14 amino acids. The germline CDR1 and CDR2 sequences are SGHTA and FQGNSA. In nucleotides, the CDR3 is TGTGCCAGCAGCCTGGGGACCCCCTTTTCACCCCTCCACTTT. Translation gives CASSLGTPFSPLHF.

This chain uses TRBV6-5 with TRBJ1-1, with 8 positions matching TRBD1. The germline V gene has CDR1 MNHEY and CDR2 SVGAGI. The CDR3 is made up of 15 amino acids. After removal of 0 bases from V and 3 bases from J, the junction contained 3 bases not matched to a gene. The DNA for the CDR3 is TGTGCCAGCAGTTACTCGTTGACAGGGGACACTGAAGCTTTCTTT. Its translation is CASSYSLTGDTEAFF.

The CDR3 sequence: CSALRQGESASSPLHF. CDR3 nucleotides: TGCAGTGCCCTCCGACAGGGAGAGTCGGCAAGTTCACCCCTCCACTTT. The chain links TRBV20-1 to TRBJ1-6, with TRBD1 matching 7 bases. From germline, CDR1 is DFQATT and CDR2 SNEGSKA (reference sequence). This CDR3 has 16 residues. V gave up 6 bases and J gave up 9 bases; unmatched junction bases: 17.

At least ten counts were recorded for this clonotype. The chain carries TRBV28 and TRBJ2-4; D is unclear. V was clipped by 3 bases and J by 2 bases, with 11 bases between them. This CDR3 is 15 amino acids long. Germline-derived CDR1 and CDR2 are MDHEN and SYDVKM. DNA for the CDR3: TGTGCCAGCAGTTTCCAATCATCGTCCAAAAACATTCAGTACTTC. Its protein is CASSFQSSSKNIQYF.

The chain links TRBV19 to TRBJ1-5; 8 positions agree with TRBD1. This CDR3 contains 15 residues. Germline CDR1 reads LNHDA; CDR2 reads SQIVND (reference sequence). Trimming at V came to 7 bases and at J to 5 bases, leaving 10 bases not matched to a gene. CDR3 residues: CASNPWQGAHQPQHF. DNA for the CDR3: TGTGCCAGTAACCCCTGGCAGGGGGCGCATCAGCCCCAGCATTTT.

This rearrangement joins TRBV19 to TRBJ1-5; possibly TRBD1 for D (5 bases). V was cut by 3 bases and J by 0 bases, with 12 bases left in between. CDR3 length equals 16 residues. Germline CDR1 reads LNHDA; CDR2 reads SQIVND (reference sequence). CDR3: CASSIRDAYSNQPQHF. The CDR3 DNA reads as TGTGCCAGTAGTATCAGGGATGCGTATAGCAATCAGCCCCAGCATTTT.

The sample holds a few counts of this clonotype. The chain has TRBV6-6 and TRBJ2-1; 11 positions agree with TRBD2. The CDR3 contains 17 residues. Germline V gene data show CDR1 as MNHNY and CDR2 as SVGAGI (reference sequence). Trimming cost V 8 bases and J 7 bases; bases outside gene matches: 16. The CDR3 nucleotides read TGTGCCAGCGGGGGACTCATCGGGACTAGCGGTTTGAATGAGCAGTTCTTC. Its translation is CASGGLIGTSGLNEQFF.

There are many counts of this clonotype. This chain joins TRBV7-2 and TRBJ2-5; 10 bases line up with TRBD1. Trimming removed 1 base from V and 7 bases from J; junction bases left unmatched: 0. The CDR3 has 13 amino acids. CDR1 and CDR2 from the germline V gene are SGHTA and FQGNSA. In DNA, the CDR3 is TGTGCCAGCAGCTTAGGGACAGGGGGGACCCAGTACTTC. Its translation is CASSLGTGGTQYF.

This clonotype came up many times. This chain links TRBV12-3 or TRBV12-4 with TRBJ2-5; 8 bases map to TRBD1. Trimming took 6 bases from V and 2 from J; bases not matched to a gene: 5. CDR3 length: 14 amino acids. CDR3 nucleotides: TGTGCCAGCAGGACCGGGACAGGACAAGAGACCCAGTACTTC. Encoded protein: CASRTGTGQETQYF.

The chain uses TRBV3-1 and TRBJ2-7, with TRBD2 matching over 13 bases. The junction had 3 bases not matched to a gene; V was cut back by 4 bases and J by 0 bases. CDR1 is LGHDT, CDR2 YNNKEL, per germline (reference sequence). CDR3 length equals 16 residues. DNA of the CDR3: TGTGCCAGCAGCCTCGGACTAGCGGGGGCCTCCTACGAGCAGTACTTC. It specifies CASSLGLAGASYEQYF.

The chain combines TRBV5-5 with TRBJ2-3, with a tentative D call TRBD2 (6 bases). The germline gives CDR1 SGHKS, CDR2 YYEKEE (reference sequence). The CDR3 length is 15 residues. Trimming removed 7 bases from V and 2 bases from J, with 17 bases in between. CDR3 nucleotides: TGTGCCAGCTCCCCAGTAGCGGAGGCCACAGATACGCAGTATTTT. Amino acids: CASSPVAEATDTQYF.

This clonotype was seen ten or more times. The chain employs TRBV7-9 and TRBJ2-5; TRBD1 aligns across 8 bases. V shed 4 bases, J shed 4 bases, and the junction held 11 bases outside the gene matches. CDR1 and CDR2 from the germline V gene are SEHNR and FQNEAQ (reference sequence). The CDR3 is 16 residues long. The CDR3 nucleotides are TGTGCCAGCAGCTCGGACAGGGCCGCGGAGGTAGAGACCCAGTACTTC. It codes for CASSSDRAAEVETQYF. Filled out from reference TRBV7-9 and TRBJ2-5, the complete variable domain reads DTGVSQNPRHKITKRGQNVTFRCDPISEHNRLYWYRQTLGQGPEFLTYFQNEAQLEKSRLLSDRFSAERPKGSFSTLEIQRTEQGDSAMYLCASSSDRAAEVETQYFGPGTRLLVL.

A few counts support this clonotype. The V and J genes are TRBV6-6 and TRBJ1-5; TRBD1 matches at 7 bases. Germline values: CDR1 MNHNY, CDR2 SVGAGI (reference sequence). This CDR3 comprises 15 residues. The V segment lost 5 bases and the J segment 7 bases; nucleotides outside the gene matches: 11. The CDR3 loop reads CASSISTTGTQPQHF. DNA of the CDR3: TGTGCCAGCAGTATTTCCACGACAGGGACCCAGCCCCAGCATTTT.